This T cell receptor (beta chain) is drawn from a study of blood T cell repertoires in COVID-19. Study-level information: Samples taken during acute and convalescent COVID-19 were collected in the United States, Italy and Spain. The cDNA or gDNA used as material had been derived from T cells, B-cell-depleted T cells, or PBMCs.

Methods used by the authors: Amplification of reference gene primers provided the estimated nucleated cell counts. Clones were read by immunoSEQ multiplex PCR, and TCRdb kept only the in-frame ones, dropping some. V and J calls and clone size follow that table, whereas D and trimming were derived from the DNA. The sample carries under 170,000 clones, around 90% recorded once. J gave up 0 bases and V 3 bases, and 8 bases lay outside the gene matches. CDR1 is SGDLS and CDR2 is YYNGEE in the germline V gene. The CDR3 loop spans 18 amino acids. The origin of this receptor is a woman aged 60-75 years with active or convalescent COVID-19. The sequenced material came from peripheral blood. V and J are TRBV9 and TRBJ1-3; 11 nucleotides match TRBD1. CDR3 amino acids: CASSAPLGQGASGNTIYF. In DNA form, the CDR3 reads TGTGCCAGCAGCGCCCCACTAGGACAGGGGGCCTCTGGAAACACCATATATTTT.